The next 6 T cell receptor beta chains were all read from a single sample in a study of technical replicates of blood from a few donors (TCRdb year 2017). The library was generated by the immunoSEQ multiplex PCR assay. The clones in this table, taken by TCRdb from immuneACCESS, are in-frame only. Not every clone is retained; where verified, under half of the shortfall comes from an unresolved V gene, and the cause of the rest is unknown. Counted in this sample were some 76,000 clones; under 99% of them appeared once. The ten largest make up 0.22% of the sample. Material for sequencing was T cells isolated from PBMCs. The receptors originated from a human donor in good health.

This chain connects TRBV5-6 to TRBJ2-1; 11 nucleotides align to TRBD2. With V trimmed by 5 bases and J by 4 bases, 17 bases remained unmatched. The CDR3 spans 19 residues. CDR1 is SGHDT, CDR2 YYEEEE, per germline. CDR3 sequence reads: CASSKLAGDLLEIYNEQFF. CDR3 nucleotide sequence: TGTGCCAGCAGTAAACTAGCGGGAGACCTCCTTGAAATATACAATGAGCAGTTCTTC.

CDR3 sequence (DNA): TGTGCCAGCAGTTACTCGTTCCAGGGAGGAAATCAGCCCCAGCATTTT. This sequence encodes CASSYSFQGGNQPQHF. V is TRBV6-5 and J is TRBJ1-5; the D gene is possibly TRBD1 (5 bases). This CDR3 is 16 amino acids long. Germline assignment: CDR1 MNHEY and CDR2 SVGAGI. V was shortened by 0 bases and J by 4 bases, with 13 bases between the two germline ends.

The CDR3 DNA reads TGTGCCAGCAGGATTTCCCAGACAGGGAGGCCTTTCTTT. Translated: CASRISQTGRPFF. The chain employs TRBV27 and TRBJ1-1; 7 nucleotides line up with TRBD1. Trimming took 6 bases from V and 12 from J; bases not matched to a gene: 13. This CDR3 comprises 13 residues. Germline V gives CDR1 MNHEY, CDR2 SMNVEV (reference sequence).

This chain connects TRBV28 to TRBJ1-2; 8 bases agree with TRBD1. The J segment lost 1 base and the V segment lost 1 base, leaving 2 bases of the junction unmatched. Germline V gene sequence: CDR1 MDHEN, CDR2 SYDVKM. The CDR3 covers 15 residues. The CDR3 reads CASSLSGGLNYGYTF. In DNA, the CDR3 is TGTGCCAGCAGTTTATCAGGGGGCCTTAACTATGGCTACACCTTC.

This sequence joins TRBV11-1 and TRBJ1-5, with D uncertain. This CDR3 spans 15 amino acids. The V end lost 5 bases, the J end lost 2 bases, and 13 bases lay between the germline ends. The germline CDR1 and CDR2 sequences are SGHAT and FQDESV (reference sequence). CDR3 bases: TGTGCCAGCAGCGCCGGGAGGGATGGCAATCAGCCCCAGCATTTT. Encoded protein: CASSAGRDGNQPQHF.

This clone occurred once. The rearrangement links TRBV11-2 to TRBJ2-7; D is ambiguous. The CDR3 contains 14 residues. The germline V gene has CDR1 SGHAT and CDR2 FQNNGV. Between the trimmed V and J ends, which lost 1 base and 2 bases, there was a span of 9 bases. CDR3 in amino acids: CASSLVAATYEQYF. For the CDR3, the DNA is TGTGCCAGCAGCTTAGTCGCGGCTACCTACGAGCAGTACTTC.